These 21 T cell receptor beta chains share one sample of origin, sequenced in a study of T cell repertoires in cytomegalovirus infection. TCRdb reprocessed the reads via MiXCR and lists one record per CDR3 protein. Of about 700,000 distinct CDR3 sequences listed, roughly 30% are singletons. No antigens are known for them. Sequencing was performed on cultured PBMCs, taken from culture after CMV antigen stimulation. All receptors come from a human donor in good health (CMV status not recorded). Some clones in this sample may be carry-over from other donors' samples.

Points on this clonotype: It may be a read error: a sequence one base away is much more abundant. The chain links TRBV7-2 to TRBJ1-3; the D is unclear. V was shortened by 3 bases and J by 0 bases, with 12 bases between the two germline ends. There are 16 residues in the CDR3. Germline V gives CDR1 SGHTA, CDR2 FQGNSA. The CDR3 nucleotides read TGTGCCAGCAGCTTTACGGATAGGGCCTCTGGAAACACCATATATTTT. Encoded protein: CASSFTDRASGNTIYF.

This clonotype came up a few times. The genes are TRBV10-2 and TRBJ2-7; D unresolved. CDR1 WSHSY and CDR2 SAAADI come from the germline V gene. This CDR3 has 12 residues. Trimming pared 10 bases from V and 0 bases from J, leaving 10 bases between. CDR3 sequence: CATLGSSYEQYF. The CDR3 DNA sequence: TGCGCCACCTTGGGGTCCTCCTACGAGCAGTACTTC.

This clonotype was counted between two and nine times. This chain connects TRBV19 to TRBJ1-4; D ambiguous. Germline CDR1 and CDR2: LNHDA and SQIVND (reference sequence). The germline V and J ends were trimmed by 3 bases and 8 bases, with 16 bases remaining between them. The CDR3 runs 15 residues. In nucleotides, the CDR3 is TGTGCCAGTAGTATCCTCAGGAAGGGCGAAGAAAAACTGTTTTTT. Its translation: CASSILRKGEEKLFF.

This clonotype came up a few times. The gene calls are TRBV10-3 and TRBJ2-5, with TRBD2 identical over 10 bases. Germline V gives CDR1 ENHRY, CDR2 SYGVKD. The CDR3 totals 14 residues. V lost 10 bases and J lost 2; bases outside the gene matches: 7. CDR3 sequence reads: CASPERGGQETQYF. CDR3 nucleotides: TGTGCCAGCCCGGAGCGGGGGGGGCAAGAGACCCAGTACTTC.

The sample holds a few counts of this clonotype. This chain joins TRBV10-3 and TRBJ1-1; no firm D call. From germline, CDR1 is ENHRY and CDR2 SYGVKD. V was clipped by 0 bases and J by 1 base, with 9 bases between them. The CDR3 is made up of 15 amino acids. The CDR3 region is CAISESVQSNTEAFF. CDR3 nucleotide sequence: TGTGCCATCAGTGAGTCGGTACAGTCGAACACTGAAGCTTTCTTT.

This clonotype was seen ten or more times. The chain is built from TRBV7-2 and TRBJ1-2; D is perhaps TRBD1 (5 bases). The V end lost 1 base, the J end lost 4 bases, and 10 bases lay between the germline ends. The CDR3 runs 14 residues. Germline assignment: CDR1 SGHTA and CDR2 FQGNSA. Here the CDR3 DNA reads TGTGCCAGCAGCTTAGAGGGCAGGGTCTATGGCTACACCTTC. It codes for CASSLEGRVYGYTF.

This rearrangement joins TRBV11-2 to TRBJ1-2; TRBD1 matches at 10 bases. This CDR3 region has 18 residues. Germline CDR1 reads SGHAT; CDR2 reads FQNNGV. With 6 bases clipped from V and 2 bases from J, the junction kept 15 bases outside the gene matches. CDR3 in DNA: TGTGCCAGCAGGAAATCCGACAGGGGGCTTACCTTAAACTATGGCTACACCTTC. This gives the protein CASRKSDRGLTLNYGYTF.

The J gene is TRBJ2-5, the V gene TRBV10-3; 8 bases fit TRBD2. Germline assignment: CDR1 ENHRY and CDR2 SYGVKD. The CDR3 runs 14 residues. Trimming took 6 bases from V and 7 from J; bases not matched to a gene: 10. CDR3 DNA sequence: TGTGCCATCAGCCAGCGGGGGACCATGGGGACCCAGTACTTC. Amino acid sequence: CAISQRGTMGTQYF.

Comment on this clonotype: A read error is possible here, since a much larger clone lies one base away. This chain uses TRBV2 with TRBJ2-3, with 11 bases lining up with TRBD1. This CDR3 region has 15 residues. The trim removed 6 bases at V and 5 bases at J, leaving 7 bases unmatched. Germline CDR1 SNHLY, CDR2 FYNNEI. CDR3 DNA sequence: TGTGCCAGCAGCGCCGGGACAGGGGGTGTAGATACGCAGTATTTT. Its translation: CASSAGTGGVDTQYF.

A few counts support this clonotype. V is TRBV7-2 and J is TRBJ2-5; TRBD2 is a possible D gene (6 bases). Trimming pared 5 bases from V and 5 bases from J, leaving 15 bases between. The V gene's germline CDR1 is SGHTA and CDR2 FQGNSA. There are 14 residues in the CDR3. CDR3 sequence (DNA): TGTGCCAGCAGCCCACCCGGGACTTTGGAGACCCAGTACTTC. Its translation is CASSPPGTLETQYF.

The J gene is TRBJ1-1, the V gene TRBV7-2; D might be TRBD1 (6 bases). The CDR3 contains 17 residues. Per germline, CDR1 SGHTA and CDR2 FQGNSA. Deletions cut 2 bases from V and 6 bases from J, with 22 bases between. The CDR3 here is CASSLNRGGADLAEAFF. The CDR3 DNA follows: TGTGCCAGCAGCTTAAATCGCGGGGGCGCGGATCTGGCTGAAGCTTTCTTT.

This clonotype came up a few times. The J gene is TRBJ1-5, the V gene TRBV20-1; weak D call: TRBD1 (6 bases). The CDR3 totals 16 residues. Trimming shortened V by 0 bases and J by 7 bases, and 19 bases separated the two germline ends. CDR1 is DFQATT and CDR2 is SNEGSKA in the germline V gene (reference sequence). The CDR3 nucleotides read TGCAGTGCTAGAGATGCGAATACAGGGTCCGGACAGCCCCAGCATTTT. Amino acids: CSARDANTGSGQPQHF.

The J gene is TRBJ1-5, the V gene TRBV7-2, with TRBD1 matching over 7 bases. The CDR3 spans 14 residues. J was trimmed by 6 bases and V by 5 bases; bases with no gene match: 7. Germline values: CDR1 SGHTA, CDR2 FQGNSA. The CDR3 DNA reads as TGTGCCAGCAGCCATCGACAGGGCGGTCAGCCCCAGCATTTT. This codes for CASSHRQGGQPQHF.

The V call is TRBV7-9, the J call TRBJ2-3; a possible D gene is TRBD2 (6 bases). V lost 1 base and J 4 bases, leaving 12 bases between the germline ends. The CDR3 is 15 amino acids. The V gene's germline CDR1 is SEHNR and CDR2 FQNEAQ (reference sequence). CDR3: CASSLGDSKADTQYF. The CDR3 nucleotides read TGTGCCAGCAGCTTAGGGGACTCCAAGGCAGATACGCAGTATTTT.

This chain links TRBV10-2 with TRBJ2-1; 8 bases line up with TRBD2. The V gene end was trimmed by 7 bases and the J gene end by 4 bases; junction bases not matched to a gene: 6. The CDR3 covers 14 residues. Germline V gene data show CDR1 as WSHSY and CDR2 as SAAADI. The CDR3 DNA sequence: TGCGCCAGCATCCGGGGGGGGGTTTACAATGAGCAGTTCTTC. Its translation is CASIRGGVYNEQFF.

The gene calls are TRBV6-6 and TRBJ2-3, with 7 bases identical to TRBD2. V gave up 0 bases and J gave up 2 bases; unmatched junction bases: 8. The CDR3 has 17 residues. CDR1 and CDR2 from the germline V gene are MNHNY and SVGAGI (reference sequence). The chain's CDR3 is CASSYSRGGRVTDTQYF. CDR3 coding DNA: TGTGCCAGCAGTTACTCGCGCGGGGGACGGGTCACAGATACGCAGTATTTT.

There are many counts of this clonotype. The chain recombines TRBV7-8 with TRBJ1-5, with unresolved D. This CDR3 comprises 15 residues. V was shortened by 5 bases and J by 2 bases, with 13 bases between the two germline ends. Germline loops: CDR1 SGHVS, CDR2 FQNEAQ. CDR3 nucleotides: TGTGCCAGCAGCGGAGGGCAGGTCGGCAATCAGCCCCAGCATTTT. This gives the protein CASSGGQVGNQPQHF. Drawing the rest from reference TRBV7-8 and TRBJ1-5, the complete variable domain is GAGVSQSPRYKVAKRGQDVALRCDPISGHVSLFWYQQALGQGPEFLTYFQNEAQLDKSGLPSDRFFAERPEGSVSTLKIQRTQQEDSAVYLCASSGGQVGNQPQHFGDGTRLSIL.

The V call is TRBV6-1, the J call TRBJ2-5; possibly TRBD1 for D (6 bases). Germline V gives CDR1 MNHNS, CDR2 SASEGT. V lost 6 bases and J lost 7, with 15 bases in between. The CDR3 is made up of 13 amino acids. The CDR3 loop is CASRRQAGGTQYF. Written as DNA, the CDR3 is TGTGCCAGCAGGCGACAGGCCGGAGGGACCCAGTACTTC.

This clonotype was observed many times. The V call is TRBV7-2, the J call TRBJ2-3; 13 bases align to TRBD2. The CDR3 length is 16 residues. V gave up 5 bases and J gave up 3 bases; unmatched junction bases: 5. The V gene's germline CDR1 is SGHTA and CDR2 FQGNSA. The CDR3 reads CASSPGLAGATDTQYF. Written as DNA, the CDR3 is TGTGCCAGCAGCCCCGGACTAGCGGGAGCAACAGATACGCAGTATTTT.

The chain carries TRBV12-3 or TRBV12-4 and TRBJ1-1, with 7 nucleotides matching TRBD1. J was trimmed by 4 bases and V by 5 bases; bases with no gene match: 10. The CDR3 runs 15 residues. CDR3 residues: CASSPTGVRATEAFF. The CDR3 coding sequence is TGTGCCAGCAGTCCCACAGGGGTTCGGGCCACTGAAGCTTTCTTT.

This clonotype turned up a few times. The chain carries TRBV4-2 and TRBJ1-4; 8 bases match TRBD1. With 1 base clipped from V and 14 bases from J, the junction kept 3 bases outside the gene matches. The germline CDR1 and CDR2 sequences are LGHNA and YNFKEQ. The CDR3 totals 12 residues. The CDR3 nucleotides are TGTGCCAGCAGCCAAGGACAGGGGAGGCTGTTTTTT. Amino acid sequence: CASSQGQGRLFF.